This record looks at one T cell receptor beta chain sequence and its context. The V and J ends lost 2 bases and 7 bases, in that order; junction bases with no gene match: 8. The CDR3 has 16 residues. Per the germline V gene, CDR1 is LGHDT and CDR2 is YNNKEL (reference sequence). These data originate in a study of blood T cell repertoires in COVID-19. In the study overall: Researchers got acute and convalescent COVID-19 samples from the United States, Italy and Spain. PBMCs, B-cell-depleted T cells, or T cells provided the cDNA or gDNA that made up the material.

Original data processing: Amplifying reference gene primers gave estimates of nucleated cell counts. Profiling relied on immunoSEQ multiplex PCR, and the TCRdb table lists in-frame clones only, not all of them. V, J and clone size are taken as reported in that table, and D and trimming were inferred from the DNA itself. The table has roughly 120,000 clones, roughly 83% seen once. This TCR was recovered from a woman aged 70-85 years with acute or convalescent COVID-19. Material for sequencing was peripheral blood. This chain links TRBV3-1 (or the pseudogene TRBV3-2) with TRBJ1-6; 7 nucleotides agree with TRBD1. As DNA, the CDR3 is TGTGCCAGCAGCCAACATCAGACAGGGACCAATTCACCCCTCCACTTT. This gives the protein CASSQHQTGTNSPLHF.